This T cell receptor (beta chain) was sequenced during a study of cytomegalovirus exposure and HLA in healthy donors (TCRdb year 2017). Concerning the study at large: According to an earlier analysis of 587 of the donors, roughly 180 million T cells yielded 90 million to 140 million unique TCR beta sequences and about 300 Gb of sequence data. Approximately 300 gigabases of sequencing data and 70 million to 100 million unique TCR sequences made up an early release that covered several hundred HLA-typed donors. Of the approximately 400 genotyped donors, about 80% fell in the genetic ancestry cluster associated with self-reported Caucasian donors. The study was designed to test whether signatures of past pathogen exposure could be identified by cataloging public T cell receptors. The study used immunosequencing to profile the T cell repertoires of approximately 640 subjects and linked those repertoires to cytomegalovirus serostatus. A separate validation cohort of 100 to 150 different subjects was used in addition to the roughly 670-subject first cohort. The study combined high-throughput TCR immunosequencing, statistical association of individual TCRs with disease status, and machine learning to predict cytomegalovirus infection status. A later analysis re-analyzed previously published TCR beta repertoires from roughly 600 donors and added high-resolution HLA genotyping to study TCR occurrence patterns. Rather than using new phenotypic data, the later analysis identified candidate immune exposures from TCR beta sequences and from how often those sequences occurred across donors. In an earlier analysis of 500 to 650 of the donors, high-throughput TCR beta sequencing was used to judge whether each TCR beta V gene segment behaved as functional or pseudogenic. Donor age, sex, ethnicity and CMV serostatus were compiled together with the repertoire data. In a later genetic analysis, genome-wide SNP genotypes for about 65% of the 666 donors were used, and that subset was treated as a discovery cohort. Every discovery cohort repertoire had been produced on one sequencing platform. Class I and class II HLA loci were covered by the typing at four-digit resolution. Typing coverage varied by locus: roughly 629-640 donors for A, B, C, DRB1 and DQB1; under 550 for DQA1; approximately 570 for DPA1; around 450 for DPB1. Roughly 5 DR-DQ haplotypes were handled as single units for association and clustering, since linkage in the cohort was strong. Across around 400 genotyped donors of the cohort, an average of approximately 220,000 unique TCR beta nucleotide sequences per donor were sequenced, and about a sixth of those sequences were non-productive.

In regard to this clone: It lacks a known antigen. Base qualities are not provided; no much larger clone lies one nucleotide away.

Libraries were made using the immunoSEQ multiplex PCR assay. The multiplex PCR relied on a mix of 60 forward primers for TCR Vbeta segments and 13 reverse primers for TCR Jbeta segments. A multiplex PCR assay on genomic DNA amplified the CDR3 region of rearranged TCR beta genes. On the Illumina HiSeq System, the amplified TCR beta libraries were sequenced as 87-base-pair reads. Under the source paper's analysis protocol: In a later analysis, tens of millions of unique TCR beta chains were counted across the roughly 610 repertoires, and around 10 million of these chains were shared by at least two donors. A nearest-neighbor algorithm error-corrected the raw reads and collapsed the reads into unique sequences, merging closely related sequences to remove PCR and sequencing errors. Alignment of CDR3 sequences to IMGT reference sequences was used to assign V, D and J gene segments. For a sequence to be retained, a match of at least six nucleotides was required to both a V gene segment and a J gene segment. A rearrangement counted as productive if the CDR3 had no stop codons and remained in frame with V and J, and every other rearrangement counted as non-productive. CDR3 was defined by IMGT convention, running from the second conserved V-encoded cysteine to the conserved J-encoded phenylalanine. The earlier analysis of some 580 of the donors excluded any sequence lacking an unambiguous match to a single V gene segment. In an earlier analysis of approximately 500 of the donors, a V segment was called functional when productive rearrangements were above 56.7%, and segregating when the standard deviation between donors exceeded 5%. A statistical classification framework was built to diagnose cytomegalovirus status from the catalog of TCR beta chain sequences. A later analysis assigned V and J genes by comparing TCR nucleotide sequences with IMGT/GENE-DB human TR gene sequences. In a later analysis, CDR3 sequences and most-parsimonious VDJ recombination scenarios were assigned using the TCRdist pipeline. In a later analysis, each TCR beta chain was defined by its CDR3 amino acid sequence together with its V-gene family, and reads without a unique V-gene family were excluded. A later analysis removed 550 to 700 highly shared, low-generation-probability nucleotide sequences to deal with suspected cross-contamination and a sequencing artifact. A later analysis calculated a clonal expansion index for each public chain from normalized within-repertoire ranks of inferred template counts. In a later analysis, generation probabilities were computed using a VDJ recombination model fitted to out-of-frame rearrangements, and the results were checked against IGoR. In a later analysis, hypergeometric tests were used to score TCR-TCR, TCR-HLA and TCR-CMV co-occurrence, with a repertoire-size bias correction applied to TCR pairs. To estimate false discovery rates, a later analysis permuted the HLA or CMV assignments 20 times. In a later analysis, co-occurring TCRs were grouped with DBSCAN, and TCRdist sequence similarity was added when clustering was performed within HLA-allele-positive subsets. Repertoires with fewer than 30,000 or more than 120,000 public chains, plus five repertoires with anomalous nucleotide sharing, were excluded from co-occurrence clustering. The clones in this table, taken by TCRdb from immuneACCESS, are in-frame only. Not every clone is retained; where verified, under half of the shortfall comes from an unresolved V gene, and the cause of the rest is unknown. That table gives V, J and clone size, and the DNA gave D and trimming. The table for this sample lists roughly 99,000 clones; around 73% of them were counted only once. Of the sample, around 7.4% falls within the top ten clones.

The cohort comprised fewer than 750 healthy bone marrow donors. At the time of sampling, every cohort member was nominally healthy, though immune exposures that went unrecorded were likely present. The donor was CMV seronegative and belonged to the group of approximately 320 seronegative cohort members. Every donor gave a peripheral blood sample, and the peripheral blood mononuclear cells from that sample were used for TCR beta sequencing. The Qiagen DNeasy Blood Extraction Kit was used to extract genomic DNA from the blood cell samples. Broader findings and caveats from the paper: In a later analysis, HLA-associated TCR beta chains were found to be more clonally expanded and to have lower generation probabilities than equally common non-associated chains. For the cohort, immune exposure information was limited to CMV serostatus. Compared with the roughly 700-donor mean, donors in an Asian-associated ancestry cluster had fewer N-insertions in productive TCRs, according to a later genetic analysis. The classifier was reported to diagnose cytomegalovirus status with high specificity and sensitivity in both the original and validation cohorts. In vitro tests confirmed that a few of the cytomegalovirus-associated TCR beta chains recognize cytomegalovirus antigens. Because HLA typing was unavailable for some donors at each locus, only the typed subset was used in association tests. The study gave a list of over 150 TCR beta chains associated with cytomegalovirus. While some public TCRs were present in many individuals, most TCR sequences turned up only very rarely across donors. Presence/absence analyses assumed roughly uniform sequencing depth across donors, an assumption that may not hold. In a later analysis, the rate of TCR association differed among HLA loci, with DRB1 alleles having the most associated TCRs and HLA-C alleles having the fewest. Linkage disequilibrium might explain the correlated functional status among segregating V segments, but an unknown experimental factor could not be excluded. In a later genetic analysis, a missense DCLRE1C variant was associated with V-gene and J-gene trimming of TCR beta chains, and the association was replicated in an independent cohort. This cohort had only TCR beta chains sequenced, and the lack of alpha or paired-chain data limited which features could be detected. In a later analysis, most CMV-associated TCR beta chains were found to appear HLA-restricted, with HLA associations seemingly driven largely by CMV exposure. When HLA alleles, especially DR and DQ, strongly co-occurred, attributing TCR associations to individual alleles was difficult. A cluster of highly shared sequence variants was judged likely to be a technical artifact of the sequencing pipeline. In a later analysis, some 18,000 TCR beta sequences were associated with specific HLA alleles at a false discovery rate of 0.05. In a later analysis, several top co-occurrence clusters were reported to appear linked to parvovirus B19, influenza, CMV and Epstein-Barr virus. It was suggested by the authors that the approach could potentially be generalized to other disease states and immunological phenotypes. In an earlier analysis of some 640 of the donors, most TCR beta V segments were observed in productive rearrangements about 87% or about 30% of the time, broadly matching IMGT annotations. A further reported finding was that TCR beta sequences accurately predicted the HLA-A and HLA-B alleles for most subjects in the first cohort. Because counts were too low, roughly 17 rarely observed V segments, including chromosome 9 orphons, were left out of the earlier analysis of about 500 of the donors.

Sequenced sample: PBMCs. The clonotype originates from a man aged 25-45 years in good health and CMV-seronegative.

Here the CDR3 is given as CASSPGLAGAPGETQYF. The nucleotide sequence reads TGTGCCAGCAGCCCGGGACTAGCGGGGGCCCCTGGGGAGACCCAGTACTTC. Recombination connected TRBV11-2 to TRBJ2-5; TRBD2 fits 14 bases in the junction. The germline V gene provides CDR1 SGHAT and CDR2 FQNNGV. From its cysteine to its phenylalanine, the CDR3 spans 17 amino acids. Solely the CDR3 DNA is kept, with 51 bases framed from the first base. Compared with germline, V lacks 5 bases and J lacks 5 bases; bases without a gene match: 10.